This T cell receptor (beta chain) stems from a study of OX40 agonist ivuxolimab in advanced cancers. Assay: immunoSEQ multiplex PCR; the TCRdb copy retains only in-frame clones and omits some. In the table there are some 60,000 clones, roughly 86% of which are singletons. Germline V gene sequence: CDR1 MDHEN, CDR2 SYDVKM. The V end lost 5 bases, the J end lost 1 base, and 9 bases lay between the germline ends. This CDR3 is 13 amino acids long. Overall study findings and caveats: Researchers report that CD8+ T cells had, on average, more expanded clones than CD4+. What antigens the expanded peripheral T cells recognized was never established.

About this clone: Its antigen is unknown.

The input for sequencing was CD4+ or CD8+ T cells sorted from blood, taken in a trial of the OX40 agonist ivuxolimab. The sequence was collected from an adult with an advanced solid tumor such as melanoma, head and neck, liver or kidney cancer. The chain employs TRBV28 and TRBJ2-7; D tentatively reads TRBD1 or TRBD2 (5 bases each). The DNA for the CDR3 is TGTGCCAGCAGTCGGGACCGATCCTACGAGCAGTACTTC. Translating it yields CASSRDRSYEQYF.